Sequencing of this TCR beta chain was carried out in a study of blood T cell repertoires in COVID-19. On this clone: The junction shows a germline mismatch at one end, possibly a read error.

CDR1 is SSHAT and CDR2 is FNYEAQ in the germline V gene (reference sequence). The CDR3 is made up of 15 amino acids. Here immunoSEQ multiplex PCR was the method, and the copy in TCRdb shows in-frame clones only, minus some. The sample carries 160,000 or so clones, 75% to 85% recorded once. The clonotype was recovered from a woman in her sixties or seventies with COVID-19, enrolled during active disease. V usage is TRBV7-7 and J usage is TRBJ2-2; D perhaps matches TRBD2 (5 bases). Source material: peripheral blood. CDR3 sequence: CASSRSEGNTGELFF. As DNA, the CDR3 is TGTGCTAGCAGCCGTTCTGAGGGGAACACCGGGGAGCTGTTTTTT.